This entry features one T cell receptor beta chain sequence. The target antigen is unknown. Trimming removed 2 bases from V and 3 bases from J; junction bases left unmatched: 7. The germline CDR1 and CDR2 sequences are MNHNY and SVGAGI (reference sequence). The CDR3 spans 16 residues. The source of the sample is a study of cytomegalovirus exposure and HLA in healthy donors. Findings and caveats of the study: There were 150 to 200 TCR beta chains listed as cytomegalovirus-associated. Diagnosis of cytomegalovirus status made by the classifier reportedly showed high specificity and sensitivity. A few of the chains that were CMV-associated were confirmed in vitro to be specific for CMV antigens.

Clones were read by immunoSEQ multiplex PCR, and TCRdb kept only the in-frame ones, dropping some. The data hold some 110,000 clones, with less than 90% observed a single time. The donors were members of the validation cohort, which comprised 120 subjects and was separate from the first cohort of some 680 subjects. The clonotype originates from a man younger than 35 in good health and CMV-seropositive. Specimen: PBMCs. This chain links TRBV6-6 with TRBJ2-7; the match to TRBD2 covers 10 bases. The CDR3 DNA sequence: TGTGCCAGCAGTTACGTTGGTAGCGGGGGGCGCTACGAGCAGTACTTC. Protein: CASSYVGSGGRYEQYF.